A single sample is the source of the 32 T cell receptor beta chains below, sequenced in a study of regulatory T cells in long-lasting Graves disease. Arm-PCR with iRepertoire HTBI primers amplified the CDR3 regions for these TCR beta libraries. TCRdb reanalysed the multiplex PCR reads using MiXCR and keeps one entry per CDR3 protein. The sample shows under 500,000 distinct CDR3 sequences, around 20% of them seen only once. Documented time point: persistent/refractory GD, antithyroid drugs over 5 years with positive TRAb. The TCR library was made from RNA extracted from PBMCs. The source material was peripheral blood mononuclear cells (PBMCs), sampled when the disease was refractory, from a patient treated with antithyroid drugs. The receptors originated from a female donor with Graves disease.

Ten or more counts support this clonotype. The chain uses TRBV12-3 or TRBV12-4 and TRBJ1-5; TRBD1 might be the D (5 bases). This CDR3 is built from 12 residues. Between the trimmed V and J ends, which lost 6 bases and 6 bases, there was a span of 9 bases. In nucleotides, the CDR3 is TGTGCCAGCAGCCTCACAGGTCAGCCCCAGCATTTT. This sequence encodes CASSLTGQPQHF.

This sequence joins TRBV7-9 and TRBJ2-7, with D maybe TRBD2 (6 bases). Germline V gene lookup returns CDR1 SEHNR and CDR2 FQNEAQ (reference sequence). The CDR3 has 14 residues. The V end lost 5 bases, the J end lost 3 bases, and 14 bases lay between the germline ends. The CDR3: CASSPKGGIYEQYF. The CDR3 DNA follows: TGTGCCAGCAGCCCCAAGGGCGGGATCTACGAGCAGTACTTC.

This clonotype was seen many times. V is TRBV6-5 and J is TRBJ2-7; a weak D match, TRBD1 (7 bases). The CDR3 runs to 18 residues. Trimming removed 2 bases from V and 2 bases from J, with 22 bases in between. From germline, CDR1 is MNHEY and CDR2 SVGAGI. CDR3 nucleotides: TGTGCCAGCAGTTACCCCCGGACAGGAACTAGCTTAGCCTACGAGCAGTACTTC. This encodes CASSYPRTGTSLAYEQYF.

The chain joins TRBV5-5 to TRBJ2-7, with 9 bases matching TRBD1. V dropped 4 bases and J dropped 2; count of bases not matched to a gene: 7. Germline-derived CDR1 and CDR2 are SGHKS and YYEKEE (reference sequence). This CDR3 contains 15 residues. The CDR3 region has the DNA TGTGCCAGCAGCAGCCACGGACAGGGGACCTACGAGCAGTACTTC. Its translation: CASSSHGQGTYEQYF.

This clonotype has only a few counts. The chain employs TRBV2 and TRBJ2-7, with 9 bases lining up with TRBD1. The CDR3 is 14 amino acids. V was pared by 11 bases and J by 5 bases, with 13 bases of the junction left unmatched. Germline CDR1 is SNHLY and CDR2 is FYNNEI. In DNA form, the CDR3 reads TGTGCCTCCGAAGGGGGACAGGGTTCCCACGAGCAGTACTTC. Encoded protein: CASEGGQGSHEQYF.

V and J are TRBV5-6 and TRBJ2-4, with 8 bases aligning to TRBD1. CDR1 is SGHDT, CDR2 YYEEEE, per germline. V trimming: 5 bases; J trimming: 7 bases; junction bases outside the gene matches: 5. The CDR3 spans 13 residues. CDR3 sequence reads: CASSFGQGNIQYF. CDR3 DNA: TGTGCCAGCAGTTTTGGACAGGGCAACATTCAGTACTTC.

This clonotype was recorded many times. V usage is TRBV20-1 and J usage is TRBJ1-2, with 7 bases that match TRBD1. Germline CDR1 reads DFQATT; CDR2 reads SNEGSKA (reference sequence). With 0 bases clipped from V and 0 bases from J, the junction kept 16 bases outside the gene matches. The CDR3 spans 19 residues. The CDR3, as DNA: TGCAGTGCTAGAGACCGGAGGTGGACAGGAGCCAATTCTAACTATGGCTACACCTTC. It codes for CSARDRRWTGANSNYGYTF.

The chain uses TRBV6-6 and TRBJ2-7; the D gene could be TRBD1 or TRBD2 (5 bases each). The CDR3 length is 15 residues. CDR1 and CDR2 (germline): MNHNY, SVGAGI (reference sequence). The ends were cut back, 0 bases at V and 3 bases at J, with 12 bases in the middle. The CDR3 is CASSYSGERGYEQYF. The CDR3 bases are TGTGCCAGCAGTTACTCGGGGGAGAGGGGCTACGAGCAGTACTTC.

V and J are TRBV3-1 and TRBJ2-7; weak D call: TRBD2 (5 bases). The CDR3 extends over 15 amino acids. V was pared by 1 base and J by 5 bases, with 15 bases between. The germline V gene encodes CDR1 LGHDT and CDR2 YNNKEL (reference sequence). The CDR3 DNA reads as TGTGCCAGCAGCCAAGTTGACGGGAACGTTAACGAGCAGTACTTC. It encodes CASSQVDGNVNEQYF.

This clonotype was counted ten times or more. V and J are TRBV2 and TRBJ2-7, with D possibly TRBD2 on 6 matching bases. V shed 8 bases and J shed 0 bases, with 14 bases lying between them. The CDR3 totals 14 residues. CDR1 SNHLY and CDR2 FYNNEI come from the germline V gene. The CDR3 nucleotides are TGTGCCAGCCGCCTTGCGGGAAGCTCCTACGAGCAGTACTTC. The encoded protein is CASRLAGSSYEQYF. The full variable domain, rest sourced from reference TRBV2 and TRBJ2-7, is EPEVTQTPSHQVTQMGQEVILRCVPISNHLYFYWYRQILGQKVEFLVSFYNNEISEKSEIFDDQFSVERPDGSNFTLKIRSTKLEDSAMYFCASRLAGSSYEQYFGPGTRLTVT.

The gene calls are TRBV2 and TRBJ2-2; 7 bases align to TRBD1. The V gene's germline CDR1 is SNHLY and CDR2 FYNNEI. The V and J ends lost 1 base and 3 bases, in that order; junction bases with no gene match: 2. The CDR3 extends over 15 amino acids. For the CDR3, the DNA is TGTGCCAGCAGTGAAGAGGGGGCGTACACCGGGGAGCTGTTTTTT. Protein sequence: CASSEEGAYTGELFF.

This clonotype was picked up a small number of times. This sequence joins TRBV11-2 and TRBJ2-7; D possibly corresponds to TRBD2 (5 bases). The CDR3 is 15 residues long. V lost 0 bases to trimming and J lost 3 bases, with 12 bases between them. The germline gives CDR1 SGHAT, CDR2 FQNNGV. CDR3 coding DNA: TGTGCCAGCAGCTTAGACCCTAGCCCATTCTACGAGCAGTACTTC. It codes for CASSLDPSPFYEQYF.

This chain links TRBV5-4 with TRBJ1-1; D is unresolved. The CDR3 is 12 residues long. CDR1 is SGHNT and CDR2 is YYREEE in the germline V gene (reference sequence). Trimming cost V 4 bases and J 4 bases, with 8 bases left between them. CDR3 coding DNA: TGTGCCAGCAGCCATCGTGGCACTGAAGCTTTCTTT. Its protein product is CASSHRGTEAFF.

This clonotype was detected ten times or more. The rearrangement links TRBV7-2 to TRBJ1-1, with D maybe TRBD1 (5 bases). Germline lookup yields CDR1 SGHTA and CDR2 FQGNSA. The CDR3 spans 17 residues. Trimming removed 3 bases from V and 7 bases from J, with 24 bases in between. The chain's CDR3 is CASSFGAGGGMALEAFF. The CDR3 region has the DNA TGTGCCAGCAGCTTCGGAGCCGGCGGGGGGATGGCCCTTGAAGCTTTCTTT. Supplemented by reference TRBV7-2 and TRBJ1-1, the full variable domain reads GAGVSQSPSNKVTEKGKDVELRCDPISGHTALYWYRQSLGQGLEFLIYFQGNSAPDKSGLPSDRFSAERTGGSVSTLTIQRTQQEDSAVYLCASSFGAGGGMALEAFFGQGTRLTVV.

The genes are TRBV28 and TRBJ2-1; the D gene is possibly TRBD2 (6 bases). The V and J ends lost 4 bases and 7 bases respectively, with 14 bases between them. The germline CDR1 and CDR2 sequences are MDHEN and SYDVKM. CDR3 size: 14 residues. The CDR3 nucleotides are TGTGCCAGCAGTTATACGGGAGTAGGAAATGAGCAGTTCTTC. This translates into CASSYTGVGNEQFF. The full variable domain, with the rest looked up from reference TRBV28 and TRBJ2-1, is DVKVTQSSRYLVKRTGEKVFLECVQDMDHENMFWYRQDPGLGLRLIYFSYDVKMKEKGDIPEGYSVSREKKERFSLILESASTNQTSMYLCASSYTGVGNEQFFGPGTRLTVL.

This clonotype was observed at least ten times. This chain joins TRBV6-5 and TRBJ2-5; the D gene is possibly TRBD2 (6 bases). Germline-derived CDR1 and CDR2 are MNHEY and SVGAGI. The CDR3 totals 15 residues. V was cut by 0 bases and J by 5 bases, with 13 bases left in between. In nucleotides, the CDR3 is TGTGCCAGCAGTTACTCGGGACTCGCTACGGAGACCCAGTACTTC. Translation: CASSYSGLATETQYF.

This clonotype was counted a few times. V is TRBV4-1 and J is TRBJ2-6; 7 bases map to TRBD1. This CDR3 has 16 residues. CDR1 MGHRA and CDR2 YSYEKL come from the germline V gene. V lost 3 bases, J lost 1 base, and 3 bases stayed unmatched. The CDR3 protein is CASSHATGSGANVLTF. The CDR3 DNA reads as TGCGCCAGCAGCCACGCGACAGGGTCTGGGGCCAACGTCCTGACTTTC.

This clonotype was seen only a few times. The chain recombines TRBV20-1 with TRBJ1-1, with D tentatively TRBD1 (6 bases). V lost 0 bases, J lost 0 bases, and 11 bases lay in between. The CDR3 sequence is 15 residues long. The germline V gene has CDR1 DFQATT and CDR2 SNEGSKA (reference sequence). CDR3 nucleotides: TGCAGTGCTAGAGAGAGGTCAGGGGTGAACACTGAAGCTTTCTTT. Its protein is CSARERSGVNTEAFF.

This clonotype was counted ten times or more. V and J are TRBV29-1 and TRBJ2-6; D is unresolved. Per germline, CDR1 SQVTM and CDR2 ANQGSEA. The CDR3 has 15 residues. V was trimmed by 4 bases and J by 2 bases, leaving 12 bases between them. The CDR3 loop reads CSVGSMSTGANVLTF. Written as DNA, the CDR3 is TGCAGCGTTGGTAGCATGTCAACTGGGGCCAACGTCCTGACTTTC.

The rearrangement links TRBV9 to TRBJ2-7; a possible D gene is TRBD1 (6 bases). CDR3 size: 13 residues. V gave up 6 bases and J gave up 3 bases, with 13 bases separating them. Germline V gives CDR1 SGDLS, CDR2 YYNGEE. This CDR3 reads CASNPSGDYEQYF. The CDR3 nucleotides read TGTGCCAGCAACCCCTCAGGGGACTACGAGCAGTACTTC.

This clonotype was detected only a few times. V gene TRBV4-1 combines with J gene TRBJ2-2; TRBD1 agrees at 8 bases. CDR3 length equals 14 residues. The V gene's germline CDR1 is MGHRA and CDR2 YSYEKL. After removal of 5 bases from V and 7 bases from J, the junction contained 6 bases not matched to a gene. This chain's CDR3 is CASSSPGGLGELFF. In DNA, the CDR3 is TGCGCCAGCAGCTCGCCAGGGGGCCTCGGGGAGCTGTTTTTT.

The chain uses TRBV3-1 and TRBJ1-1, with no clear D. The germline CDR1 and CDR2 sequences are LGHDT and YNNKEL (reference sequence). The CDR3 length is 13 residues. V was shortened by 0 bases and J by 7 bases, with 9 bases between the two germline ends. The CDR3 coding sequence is TGTGCCAGCAGCCAAGATGTGCGTAGTGAAGCTTTCTTT. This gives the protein CASSQDVRSEAFF.

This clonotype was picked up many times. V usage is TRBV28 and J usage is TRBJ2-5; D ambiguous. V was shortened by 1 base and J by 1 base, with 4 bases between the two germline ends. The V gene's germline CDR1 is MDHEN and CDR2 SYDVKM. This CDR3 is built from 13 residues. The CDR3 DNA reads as TGTGCCAGCAGTTTATTTCCCCAAGAGACCCAGTACTTC. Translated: CASSLFPQETQYF.

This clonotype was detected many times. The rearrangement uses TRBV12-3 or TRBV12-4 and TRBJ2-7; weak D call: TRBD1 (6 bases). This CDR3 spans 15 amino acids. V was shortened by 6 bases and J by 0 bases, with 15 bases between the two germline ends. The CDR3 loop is CASSPNKGVSYEQYF. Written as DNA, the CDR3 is TGTGCCAGCAGCCCTAATAAGGGGGTCTCCTACGAGCAGTACTTC.

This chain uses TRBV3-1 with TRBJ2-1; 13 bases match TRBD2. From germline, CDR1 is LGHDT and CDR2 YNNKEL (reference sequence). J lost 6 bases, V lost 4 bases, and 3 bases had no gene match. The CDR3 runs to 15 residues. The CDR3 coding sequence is TGTGCCAGCAGCCTTGGGACTAGCGGGACCAATGAGCAGTTCTTC. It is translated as CASSLGTSGTNEQFF.

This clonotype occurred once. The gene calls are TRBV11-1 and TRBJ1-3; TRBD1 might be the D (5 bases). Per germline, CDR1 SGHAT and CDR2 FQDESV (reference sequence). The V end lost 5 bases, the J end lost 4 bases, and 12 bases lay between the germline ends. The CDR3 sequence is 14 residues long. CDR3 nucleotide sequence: TGTGCCAGCAGCCAACGACAGCGAGGAAACACCATATATTTT. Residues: CASSQRQRGNTIYF.

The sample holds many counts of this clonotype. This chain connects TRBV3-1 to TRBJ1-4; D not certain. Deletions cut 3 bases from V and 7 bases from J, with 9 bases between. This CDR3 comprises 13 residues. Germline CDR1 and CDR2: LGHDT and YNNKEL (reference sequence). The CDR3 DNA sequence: TGTGCCAGCAGCCAGGCAGGCTTTGAAAAACTGTTTTTT. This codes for CASSQAGFEKLFF.

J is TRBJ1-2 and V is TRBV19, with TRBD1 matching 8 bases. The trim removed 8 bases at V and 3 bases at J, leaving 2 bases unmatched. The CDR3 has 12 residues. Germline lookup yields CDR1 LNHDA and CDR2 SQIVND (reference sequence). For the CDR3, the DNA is TGTGCCAGTCAGACAGGGGACTATGGCTACACCTTC. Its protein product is CASQTGDYGYTF.

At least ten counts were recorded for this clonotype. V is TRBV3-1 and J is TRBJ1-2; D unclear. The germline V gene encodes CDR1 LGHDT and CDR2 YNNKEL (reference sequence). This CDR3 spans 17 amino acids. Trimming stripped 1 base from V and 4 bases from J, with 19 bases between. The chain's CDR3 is CASSQGTSGRLFYGYTF. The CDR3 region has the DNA TGTGCCAGCAGCCAAGGGACTAGCGGGAGGTTGTTCTATGGCTACACCTTC.

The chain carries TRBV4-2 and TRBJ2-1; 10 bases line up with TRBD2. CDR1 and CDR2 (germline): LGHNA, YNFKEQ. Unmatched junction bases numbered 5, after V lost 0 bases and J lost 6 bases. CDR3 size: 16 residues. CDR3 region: CASSQDIAGGPNEQFF. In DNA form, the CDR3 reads TGTGCCAGCAGCCAAGATATAGCGGGAGGTCCCAATGAGCAGTTCTTC.

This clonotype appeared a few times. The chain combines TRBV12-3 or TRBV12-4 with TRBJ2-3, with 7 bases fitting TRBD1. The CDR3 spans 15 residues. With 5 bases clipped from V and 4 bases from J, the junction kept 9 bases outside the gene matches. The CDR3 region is CASSTDRKGSDTQYF. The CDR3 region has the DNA TGTGCCAGCAGTACGGACAGGAAGGGCTCAGATACGCAGTATTTT.

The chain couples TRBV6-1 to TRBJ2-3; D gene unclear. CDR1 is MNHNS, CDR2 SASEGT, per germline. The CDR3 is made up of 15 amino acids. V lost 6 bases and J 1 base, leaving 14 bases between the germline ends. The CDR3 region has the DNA TGTGCCAGCAGGGGTATACAGTTCGGCACAGATACGCAGTATTTT. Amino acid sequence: CASRGIQFGTDTQYF.